This TCR beta chain was profiled in a study of identical twins. Findings and caveats of the study: Analyses of zero insertions could, in part, be confounded by invariant MAIT and iNKT cells.

Points on this clonotype: The antigen remains undetermined.

TCRdb used MiXCR to reprocess the 5' RACE reads, holding one entry per CDR3 protein. The sample records about 690,000 distinct CDR3 sequences, less than 25% being singletons. Deletions cut 6 bases from V and 3 bases from J, with 16 bases between. CDR1 is DFQATT and CDR2 is SNEGSKA in the germline V gene (reference sequence). The CDR3 is 14 amino acids. These data were likewise used in another study, on T cells expressing NK-cell markers.

Sequenced: PBMCs. V gene TRBV20-1 combines with J gene TRBJ2-3; D uncertain. This sequence originates from a woman under 30 in good health. CDR3 coding DNA: TGCAGTGCGTACGACATTCAAAGGACAGATACGCAGTATTTT. As protein: CSAYDIQRTDTQYF.